The 32 T cell receptor beta chains reported below all come from one sample, sequenced in a study of T-cell memory formation after mild COVID-19. TCRdb processed the 5' RACE reads anew with MiXCR; each CDR3 protein has one entry. Of around 200,000 distinct CDR3 sequences in the sample, about a fifth were seen once. Material for sequencing was PBMCs or a T cell subset sorted from them (not recorded which). The receptors here all came from an adult woman who had mild COVID-19 (a few samples of this study predate the infection). Cell type and time point are not known.

J is TRBJ2-3 and V is TRBV7-8; no clear D gene. Trimming removed 2 bases from V and 10 bases from J, with 10 bases in between. In germline, CDR1 is SGHVS, CDR2 FQNEAQ. The CDR3 runs to 12 residues. CDR3 DNA sequence: TGTGCCAGCAGCTTACGAGAGGAAGCGCAGTATTTT. Protein sequence: CASSLREEAQYF.

The J gene is TRBJ2-5, the V gene TRBV6-2 or TRBV6-3, with TRBD2 identical over 13 bases. The germline gives CDR1 MNHEY, CDR2 SVGEGT. J was trimmed by 7 bases and V by 4 bases; bases with no gene match: 9. This CDR3 region has 16 residues. The CDR3 DNA sequence: TGTGCCAGCAGTTCACTAGCGGGGGGGCGGAGCGGGACCCAGTACTTC. Translated, it gives CASSSLAGGRSGTQYF.

The chain uses TRBV20-1 and TRBJ1-1; 8 bases map to TRBD1. V dropped 6 bases and J dropped 5; count of bases not matched to a gene: 11. Germline V CDR1 and CDR2: DFQATT, SNEGSKA (reference sequence). CDR3 length: 14 residues. CDR3 nucleotides: TGCAGTGCAGGACAGGGTTACCCGGGGACTGAAGCTTTCTTT. It is translated as CSAGQGYPGTEAFF.

V and J are TRBV7-9 and TRBJ1-2; 9 nucleotides align to TRBD1. This CDR3 spans 15 amino acids. CDR1 SEHNR and CDR2 FQNEAQ come from the germline V gene (reference sequence). The V gene end was trimmed by 4 bases and the J gene end by 7 bases; junction bases not matched to a gene: 10. CDR3 DNA sequence: TGTGCCAGCAGCTCACAGGGGGCGCTAGATCGTGGCTACACCTTC. This codes for CASSSQGALDRGYTF.

This clonotype was counted only a few times. V and J are TRBV5-5 and TRBJ1-1; possible D gene TRBD1, 6 bases. The CDR3 loop spans 13 amino acids. Germline CDR1 and CDR2: SGHKS and YYEKEE (reference sequence). Trimming stripped 5 bases from V and 6 bases from J, with 14 bases between. CDR3 nucleotides: TGTGCCAGCAGGTCTCCAGGGGTCTCTGAAGCTTTCTTT. This encodes CASRSPGVSEAFF.

This clonotype was counted ten times or more. The chain recombines TRBV12-3 or TRBV12-4 with TRBJ2-1; D ambiguous. There are 13 residues in the CDR3. With 5 bases removed from V and 5 bases from J, the gap between germline ends came to 10 bases. The CDR3 nucleotides read TGTGCCAGCAGTCCCTCGGGTCACAATGAGCAGTTCTTC. This gives the protein CASSPSGHNEQFF.

The chain joins TRBV6-6 to TRBJ2-7, with D perhaps matching TRBD2 (7 bases). The CDR3 has 14 amino acids. V gave up 6 bases and J gave up 3 bases, with 15 bases separating them. Germline V gene data show CDR1 as MNHNY and CDR2 as SVGAGI (reference sequence). CDR3 amino acids: CASSYREGDYEQYF. The CDR3 DNA reads TGTGCCAGCAGCTACAGGGAGGGGGACTACGAGCAGTACTTC.

In this sample, this clonotype turned up a few times. V is TRBV19 and J is TRBJ1-2; D not resolved. V shed 1 base and J shed 6 bases, with 6 bases lying between them. Germline CDR1 reads LNHDA; CDR2 reads SQIVND (reference sequence). The CDR3 has 12 amino acids. CDR3 in DNA: TGTGCCAGTAGTATAGGAGGGAATGGCTACACCTTC. This encodes CASSIGGNGYTF. Using reference TRBV19 and TRBJ1-2 for the parts outside the CDR3, the full variable domain is DGGITQSPKYLFRKEGQNVTLSCEQNLNHDAMYWYRQDPGQGLRLIYYSQIVNDFQKGDIAEGYSVSREKKESFPLTVTSAQKNPTAFYLCASSIGGNGYTFGSGTRLTVV.

The V gene is TRBV2, the J gene TRBJ2-7, with D possibly matching TRBD1 (6 bases). Germline CDR1 SNHLY, CDR2 FYNNEI. The CDR3 loop spans 13 amino acids. Trimming shortened V by 10 bases and J by 4 bases, and 17 bases separated the two germline ends. Here the CDR3 reads CATMNLQGYEQYF. CDR3 nucleotide sequence: TGTGCCACCATGAACCTACAGGGATACGAGCAGTACTTC.

The chain carries TRBV5-6 and TRBJ2-2; D is unresolved. V lost 5 bases and J lost 5, with 16 bases in between. The length of the CDR3 is 15 residues. Germline V gene sequence: CDR1 SGHDT, CDR2 YYEEEE. The CDR3 sequence: CASSQGGMRTGELFF. CDR3 nucleotides: TGTGCCAGCAGTCAAGGTGGGATGCGGACCGGGGAGCTGTTTTTT.

This rearrangement joins TRBV7-8 to TRBJ2-7; 8 bases agree with TRBD1. Germline CDR1 is SGHVS and CDR2 is FQNEAQ. J gave up 3 bases and V 4 bases, and 8 bases lay outside the gene matches. The CDR3 extends over 15 amino acids. The CDR3 DNA reads as TGTGCCAGCAGCTCTACGGCAGGACAGGGCTACGAGCAGTACTTC. Protein product: CASSSTAGQGYEQYF.

V usage is TRBV7-2 and J usage is TRBJ2-7, with unresolved D. CDR1 and CDR2 from the germline V gene are SGHTA and FQGNSA. V dropped 6 bases and J dropped 3 bases, with 12 bases sitting between them. This CDR3 is built from 13 residues. The CDR3 nucleotides are TGTGCCAGCAGTCCATATTTGGGCTACGAGCAGTACTTC. Amino acids: CASSPYLGYEQYF.

V usage is TRBV5-1 and J usage is TRBJ2-1; D might be TRBD1 or TRBD2, each matching 5 bases. The germline CDR1 and CDR2 sequences are SGHRS and YFSETQ. Trimming took off 4 bases at V and 6 bases at J, with 11 bases between the two ends. This CDR3 spans 13 amino acids. The CDR3 loop reads CASSPGDGNEQFF. The CDR3 DNA sequence: TGCGCCAGCAGCCCCGGGGACGGCAATGAGCAGTTCTTC.

This clonotype was found a few times. The J gene is TRBJ2-5, the V gene TRBV3-1, with 8 bases aligning to TRBD2. Germline V lookup: CDR1 LGHDT, CDR2 YNNKEL (reference sequence). V lost 3 bases and J lost 4; bases outside the gene matches: 16. The CDR3 is 18 residues long. The CDR3 loop reads CASSQPVGLAGSRETQYF. The CDR3 DNA reads as TGTGCCAGCAGCCAGCCAGTTGGGCTAGCGGGTTCACGAGAGACCCAGTACTTC.

This clonotype was counted between two and nine times. The rearrangement joins TRBV30 to TRBJ2-6, with D possibly being TRBD1 or TRBD2 (5 bases each). The CDR3 loop spans 17 amino acids. CDR1 and CDR2 (germline): GTSNPN, SVGIG (reference sequence). Trimming stripped 0 bases from V and 2 bases from J, with 14 bases between. CDR3 DNA: TGTGCCTGGAGTGTAACGGGGCCGTTGACTGGGGCCAACGTCCTGACTTTC. Translating it yields CAWSVTGPLTGANVLTF.

This chain links TRBV7-6 with TRBJ1-6; D is possibly TRBD1 (5 bases). CDR1 is SGHVS, CDR2 FNYEAQ, per germline. The CDR3 sequence is 16 residues long. V lost 0 bases and J lost 3, with 9 bases in between. CDR3 bases: TGTGCCAGCAGCTTAGCAGGGGAGTACTATAATTCACCCCTCCACTTT. Its protein product is CASSLAGEYYNSPLHF.

The CDR3 DNA reads TGTGCCAGCAGCACGGACGACGGGACTGAAGCTTTCTTT. Amino acid sequence: CASSTDDGTEAFF. This rearrangement joins TRBV5-6 to TRBJ1-1; no clear D. CDR1 is SGHDT, CDR2 YYEEEE, per germline. The ends were cut back, 4 bases at V and 5 bases at J, with 12 bases in the middle. This CDR3 contains 13 residues.

V usage is TRBV7-8 and J usage is TRBJ2-7, with 11 bases identical to TRBD2. V was clipped by 5 bases and J by 0 bases; unmatched bases: 3. CDR1 is SGHVS, CDR2 FQNEAQ, per germline. The CDR3 has 15 residues. CDR3 sequence (DNA): TGTGCCAGCAGCAAGACTAGCGGGGCCTCCTACGAGCAGTACTTC. Its translation is CASSKTSGASYEQYF.

The chain is built from TRBV3-1 and TRBJ2-7; either TRBD1 or TRBD2 may fit D (5 bases each). The CDR3 is 15 amino acids. Between the trimmed V and J ends, which lost 0 bases and 5 bases, there was a span of 14 bases. Germline V lookup: CDR1 LGHDT, CDR2 YNNKEL (reference sequence). The CDR3 DNA sequence: TGTGCCAGCAGCCAAGATCTGGACACCGGGGACGAGCAGTACTTC. Protein: CASSQDLDTGDEQYF.

This clonotype was observed a few times. The V gene is TRBV12-3 or TRBV12-4, the J gene TRBJ1-1; D may be TRBD1 (6 bases). V lost 3 bases to trimming and J lost 6 bases, with 11 bases between them. This CDR3 has 13 residues. The CDR3 DNA is TGTGCCAGCAGTTTGTCTGGGGGCCCTGAAGCTTTCTTT. It is translated as CASSLSGGPEAFF.

This clonotype was seen a few times. The chain carries TRBV7-9 and TRBJ2-2; D is unclear. The germline V and J ends were trimmed by 2 bases and 6 bases, with 7 bases remaining between them. Germline V gene data show CDR1 as SEHNR and CDR2 as FQNEAQ (reference sequence). The CDR3 loop spans 13 amino acids. Here the CDR3 reads CASSLRQSGELFF. The DNA for the CDR3 is TGTGCCAGCAGCTTACGTCAGTCCGGGGAGCTGTTTTTT.

This clonotype has a handful of counts. CDR3 residues: CASSPSPGTGVFEQYF. The CDR3 nucleotides read TGTGCCAGCTCACCATCTCCCGGGACAGGGGTTTTCGAGCAGTACTTC. The V gene is TRBV18, the J gene TRBJ2-7, with TRBD1 identical over 10 bases. The junction had 10 bases not matched to a gene; V was cut back by 2 bases and J by 6 bases. CDR3 length: 16 residues. The germline gives CDR1 KGHSH, CDR2 LQKENI.

This clonotype appeared a few times. V gene TRBV27 combines with J gene TRBJ2-1, with D perhaps matching TRBD1 or TRBD2 (5 bases each). CDR1 and CDR2 (germline): MNHEY, SMNVEV (reference sequence). V lost 5 bases and J lost 15, with 17 bases in between. This CDR3 has 12 amino acids. The CDR3 DNA follows: TGTGCCAGCAGTCCCACCGGGGCCCTCCGGTTCTTC. Encoded protein: CASSPTGALRFF.

The chain recombines TRBV7-9 with TRBJ2-1; 8 nucleotides line up with TRBD2. The ends lost 8 bases at V and 9 bases at J; junction bases unmatched: 12. The CDR3 spans 14 residues. Germline lookup yields CDR1 SEHNR and CDR2 FQNEAQ (reference sequence). CDR3: CASFAGTRTLEQFF. As DNA, the CDR3 is TGTGCCAGCTTTGCCGGGACTAGGACCCTTGAGCAGTTCTTC.

This clonotype was seen more than once but under ten times. J is TRBJ2-5 and V is TRBV4-2; 7 nucleotides line up with TRBD2. Germline CDR1 reads LGHNA; CDR2 reads YNFKEQ. This CDR3 region has 16 residues. The junction had 10 bases not matched to a gene; V was cut back by 6 bases and J by 0 bases. Here the CDR3 DNA reads TGTGCCAGCAGGGGTATGGGAGGGGTAGACCAAGAGACCCAGTACTTC. Protein product: CASRGMGGVDQETQYF.

This CDR3 is CASSLMGSTDTQYF. CDR3 coding DNA: TGTGCCAGCAGCTTAATGGGGTCTACAGATACGCAGTATTTT. This rearrangement joins TRBV7-8 to TRBJ2-3; no clear D gene. With 2 bases removed from V and 3 bases from J, the gap between germline ends came to 9 bases. Per germline, CDR1 SGHVS and CDR2 FQNEAQ. The CDR3 contains 14 residues.

This clonotype was seen at least ten times. V and J are TRBV4-3 and TRBJ2-1; 9 bases are a match to TRBD2. CDR1 and CDR2 (germline): LGHNA, YSLEER. Losses at the gene ends were 4 bases for V and 6 bases for J; bases not matched to a gene: 7. This CDR3 region has 15 residues. This chain's CDR3 is CASSPEGLAINEQFF. In DNA form, the CDR3 reads TGCGCCAGCAGCCCCGAGGGACTAGCTATCAATGAGCAGTTCTTC.

This clonotype was observed a few times. This sequence joins TRBV7-3 and TRBJ2-3, with D perhaps TRBD2 (6 bases). This CDR3 is 15 amino acids long. With 4 bases removed from V and 3 bases from J, the gap between germline ends came to 14 bases. CDR1 is SGHTA and CDR2 is FQGTGA in the germline V gene. CDR3 DNA sequence: TGTGCCAGCAGCTCTTCCGGGACTCTTACAGATACGCAGTATTTT. Encoded protein: CASSSSGTLTDTQYF.

The CDR3 spells CASSVSGTNEAFF. The CDR3 bases are TGTGCCAGCAGCGTGTCCGGTACTAATGAAGCTTTCTTT. The chain is built from TRBV9 and TRBJ1-1; D is unclear. Deletions cut 2 bases from V and 7 bases from J, with 12 bases between. The CDR3 extends over 13 amino acids. Per germline, CDR1 SGDLS and CDR2 YYNGEE. Combining the CDR3 with reference TRBV9 and TRBJ1-1 gives the whole variable domain DSGVTQTPKHLITATGQRVTLRCSPRSGDLSVYWYQQSLDQGLQFLIQYYNGEERAKGNILERFSAQQFPDLHSELNLSSLELGDSALYFCASSVSGTNEAFFGQGTRLTVV.

V usage is TRBV11-3 and J usage is TRBJ1-6, with TRBD1 as a possible D gene (5 bases). The germline V gene encodes CDR1 SGHNT and CDR2 YENEEA. V was shortened by 5 bases and J by 7 bases, with 15 bases between the two germline ends. The CDR3 extends over 15 amino acids. The CDR3 nucleotides read TGTGCCAGCAGCCCGCGGACGGGGGGAAATTCACCCCTCCACTTT. Translation: CASSPRTGGNSPLHF.

V is TRBV7-7 and J is TRBJ2-2, with 9 bases aligning to TRBD2. The germline V gene has CDR1 SSHAT and CDR2 FNYEAQ (reference sequence). V shed 1 base, J shed 4 bases, and the junction held 7 bases outside the gene matches. This CDR3 has 17 amino acids. The CDR3 reads CASSLEAGGPSTGELFF. DNA of the CDR3: TGTGCCAGCAGCTTAGAGGCGGGGGGGCCGAGCACCGGGGAGCTGTTTTTT.

CDR3 protein: CASSQAQGVHTEAFF. CDR3 nucleotide sequence: TGTGCCAGCAGCCAAGCACAGGGGGTGCACACTGAAGCTTTCTTT. The chain has TRBV4-2 and TRBJ1-1, with 8 bases identical to TRBD1. The CDR3 contains 15 residues. V shed 1 base, J shed 3 bases, and the junction held 4 bases outside the gene matches. CDR1 LGHNA and CDR2 YNFKEQ come from the germline V gene.